This TCR beta chain originates from a study of early T cells in non-severe SARS-CoV-2 infection. Study summary: Unsorted whole-blood RNA was sequenced in bulk, leaving chains unpaired.

General study results and limits: VDJdb-based matching was biased toward anti-spike CD8 responses and missed private and CD4 specificities.

Trimming removed 0 bases from V and 4 bases from J; junction bases left unmatched: 11. Germline-derived CDR1 and CDR2 are SGHTA and FQGTGA. The CDR3 extends over 17 amino acids. Each cDNA molecule carried a unique molecular identifier. TCRdb fed the 5' RACE reads into MiXCR, producing one record per CDR3 protein. The table lists more than 60,000 distinct CDR3 sequences, about 12% of them singletons, with approximately 6% in the top ten. With respect to this clonotype: Antigen unknown.

The chain is built from TRBV7-3 and TRBJ1-1; TRBD1 aligns across 7 bases. The source of this sequence is an adult who was a healthcare worker with PCR-confirmed SARS-CoV-2 infection or an uninfected control (not recorded which). The specimen was whole blood. The CDR3 sequence is CASSLTLLAGGATEAFF. The DNA of the CDR3 is TGTGCCAGCAGCTTAACGCTGTTAGCAGGGGGAGCCACTGAAGCTTTCTTT.